Below, 18 T cell receptor beta chains from the same sample are listed, as sequenced in a study of T-cell reconstitution after alpha-beta-depleted transplantation in children. Construction of the TCRbeta library involved unique molecular identifiers. Using its own MiXCR run on the PCR reads, TCRdb lists one record per CDR3 protein. The table lists 60,000 or so distinct CDR3 sequences, 44% of them singletons, with around 98% in the top ten. The source material was PBMCs, mostly from graft donor cells, sampled 360 days after TCRalphabeta/CD19-depleted stem cell transplant. These receptors came from a male patient under 18 who had a stem cell transplant for acute lymphoblastic leukemia, so the T cells may come from the graft donor.

The V gene is TRBV5-6, the J gene TRBJ2-7; D remains ambiguous. This CDR3 region has 16 residues. V was shortened by 0 bases and J by 3 bases, with 16 bases between the two germline ends. Germline loops: CDR1 SGHDT, CDR2 YYEEEE. The CDR3 loop reads CASSLAVGVGFYEQYF. CDR3 DNA sequence: TGTGCCAGCAGCTTGGCCGTTGGTGTAGGGTTCTACGAGCAGTACTTC.

The rearrangement joins TRBV12-3 or TRBV12-4 to TRBJ2-5; D possibly corresponds to TRBD1 (5 bases). Trimming took off 5 bases at V and 2 bases at J, with 18 bases between the two ends. The CDR3 runs to 16 residues. The CDR3 nucleotides read TGTGCCAGCAGTCCCCGGACAACGGACCGACAAGAGACCCAGTACTTC. Residues: CASSPRTTDRQETQYF.

The J gene is TRBJ2-5, the V gene TRBV12-3 or TRBV12-4; no firm D call. V was trimmed by 3 bases and J by 4 bases, leaving 9 bases between them. The CDR3 loop spans 13 amino acids. The CDR3 loop is CASSFDSLETQYF. The CDR3 DNA reads as TGTGCCAGCAGTTTTGACTCGTTAGAGACCCAGTACTTC.

This clonotype has just one count. The gene calls are TRBV10-2 and TRBJ2-1, with 11 bases that match TRBD2. CDR1 and CDR2 (germline): WSHSY, SAAADI. J gave up 3 bases and V 2 bases, and 6 bases lay outside the gene matches. CDR3 length: 17 amino acids. In DNA, the CDR3 is TGCGCCAGCAGTGAGGATAGCGGGGGGGCGTTCTACAATGAGCAGTTCTTC. Translating gives CASSEDSGGAFYNEQFF.

This clonotype has just a few counts. The gene calls are TRBV7-6 and TRBJ1-2; D gene uncertain. This CDR3 region has 15 residues. Germline CDR1 and CDR2: SGHVS and FNYEAQ. V lost 0 bases to trimming and J lost 1 base, with 9 bases between them. CDR3 protein: CASSLASGYNYGYTF. Here the CDR3 DNA reads TGTGCCAGCAGCTTAGCGTCAGGTTATAACTATGGCTACACCTTC. The full variable domain, in which reference TRBV7-6 and TRBJ1-2 provide the parts outside the CDR3, is GAGVSQSPRYKVTKRGQDVALRCDPISGHVSLYWYRQALGQGPEFLTYFNYEAQQDKSGLPNDRFSAERPEGSISTLTIQRTEQRDSAMYRCASSLASGYNYGYTFGSGTRLTVV.

This chain connects TRBV6-2 or TRBV6-3 to TRBJ2-1; the D is unclear. With 2 bases removed from V and 4 bases from J, the gap between germline ends came to 15 bases. Looked up from germline, CDR1 is MNHEY and CDR2 is SVGEGT. The CDR3 covers 16 residues. The CDR3: CASSYHLEQVYNEQFF. DNA of the CDR3: TGTGCCAGCAGTTACCACTTAGAACAAGTTTACAATGAGCAGTTCTTC.

This chain joins TRBV27 and TRBJ1-2; D is perhaps TRBD1 (6 bases). The CDR3 is 11 residues long. Germline CDR1 reads MNHEY; CDR2 reads SMNVEV (reference sequence). The V gene lost 9 bases and the J gene lost 7 bases, with 12 bases spanning the gap. The CDR3 nucleotides are TGTGCCAGTTATGACAGGAGTGGCTACACCTTC. It yields the protein CASYDRSGYTF.

The V call is TRBV29-1, the J call TRBJ1-3; maybe TRBD1 (5 bases). This CDR3 comprises 14 residues. Germline assignment: CDR1 SQVTM and CDR2 ANQGSEA. Between the trimmed V and J ends, which lost 4 bases and 2 bases, there was a span of 12 bases. This CDR3 reads CSVVGMGAGNTIYF. Written as DNA, the CDR3 is TGCAGCGTTGTAGGCATGGGGGCTGGAAACACCATATATTTT.

There are a few counts of this clonotype. This sequence joins TRBV5-1 and TRBJ2-3; D possibly matches TRBD1 or TRBD2 (5 bases each). Trimming removed 2 bases at V and 4 bases at J, with 17 bases between. CDR1 and CDR2 from the germline V gene are SGHRS and YFSETQ. CDR3 length equals 16 residues. In DNA form, the CDR3 reads TGCGCCAGCAGCTTCTGGGGACGTATCCCGTCAGATACGCAGTATTTT. As protein: CASSFWGRIPSDTQYF.

This clonotype was counted only a few times. The chain couples TRBV27 to TRBJ1-1; D unclear. Trimming took off 4 bases at V and 5 bases at J, with 11 bases between the two ends. The CDR3 length is 13 residues. The V gene's germline CDR1 is MNHEY and CDR2 SMNVEV (reference sequence). CDR3 amino acids: CASSYWTGTEAFF. CDR3 coding DNA: TGTGCCAGCAGTTATTGGACCGGGACTGAAGCTTTCTTT.

CDR3 sequence (DNA): TGCGCCAGCAGCCAAGATTGGCTAGCGGGGGACAATGAGCAGTTCTTC. Protein product: CASSQDWLAGDNEQFF. The chain combines TRBV4-3 with TRBJ2-1; 10 bases are shared with TRBD2. With 0 bases clipped from V and 5 bases from J, the junction kept 4 bases outside the gene matches. Germline V lookup: CDR1 LGHNA, CDR2 YSLEER. The CDR3 sequence is 16 residues long.

The chain employs TRBV7-2 and TRBJ2-2; weak D call: TRBD2 (5 bases). The germline V gene has CDR1 SGHTA and CDR2 FQGNSA. The CDR3 consists of 14 residues. V lost 5 bases and J 4 bases, leaving 11 bases between the germline ends. The CDR3 DNA reads TGTGCCAGCAGCCAGGCGGGTGCCACCGGGGAGCTGTTTTTT. It specifies CASSQAGATGELFF.

J is TRBJ2-7 and V is TRBV28; 9 nucleotides align to TRBD1. The CDR3 is 14 amino acids. The V gene end was trimmed by 3 bases and the J gene end by 4 bases; junction bases not matched to a gene: 4. Germline CDR1 is MDHEN and CDR2 is SYDVKM. CDR3 protein: CASSFEGTGYEQYF. CDR3 nucleotides: TGTGCCAGCAGTTTCGAAGGGACAGGGTACGAGCAGTACTTC.

As regards this clonotype: At one of its ends the junction is not consistent with the germline gene, which may arise from a read error. The chain recombines TRBV28 with TRBJ2-7; D might be TRBD1 (7 bases). CDR1 MDHEN and CDR2 SYDVKM come from the germline V gene. There are 13 residues in the CDR3. Here the CDR3 reads CASIRRQGGRSFF. DNA of the CDR3: TGTGCCAGCATCCGCCGACAGGGAGGCAGGTCCTTCTTC. Combining the CDR3 with reference TRBV28 and TRBJ2-7 gives the whole variable domain DVKVTQSSRYLVKRTGEKVFLECVQDMDHENMFWYRQDPGLGLRLIYFSYDVKMKEKGDIPEGYSVSREKKERFSLILESASTNQTSMYLCASIRRQGGRSFFGPGTRLTVT.

This clonotype has only a few counts. V usage is TRBV4-2 and J usage is TRBJ2-7; D is perhaps TRBD1 or TRBD2 (5 bases each). Per germline, CDR1 LGHNA and CDR2 YNFKEQ. The CDR3 spans 13 residues. Trimming removed 7 bases from V and 7 bases from J, with 17 bases in between. The CDR3 DNA sequence: TGTGCCAGCAACGGGACGCACCATTGGGAGCAGTACTTC. This translates into CASNGTHHWEQYF.

This clonotype was counted between two and nine times. The chain has TRBV12-3 or TRBV12-4 and TRBJ2-1; TRBD1 agrees at 12 bases. This CDR3 is built from 17 residues. V was pared by 6 bases and J by 6 bases, with 12 bases of the junction left unmatched. CDR3 nucleotide sequence: TGTGCCAGCAGCCAATCCGCCGGGACAGGGGGCATCAATGAGCAGTTCTTC. The encoded protein is CASSQSAGTGGINEQFF.

The chain links TRBV5-1 to TRBJ2-3; TRBD1 is a possible D gene (6 bases). The germline V gene encodes CDR1 SGHRS and CDR2 YFSETQ. The CDR3 length is 16 residues. The V gene lost 0 bases and the J gene lost 6 bases, with 17 bases spanning the gap. The CDR3 region is CASSLEGRQDWDTQYF. DNA of the CDR3: TGCGCCAGCAGCTTGGAGGGCCGACAGGATTGGGATACGCAGTATTTT.

The chain uses TRBV12-3 or TRBV12-4 and TRBJ2-1, with 7 bases identical to TRBD1. With 6 bases clipped from V and 5 bases from J, the junction kept 10 bases outside the gene matches. The length of the CDR3 is 15 residues. In DNA form, the CDR3 reads TGTGCCAGCAGGCCAAGGGGGACAGTAAACAATGAGCAGTTCTTC. It is translated as CASRPRGTVNNEQFF.